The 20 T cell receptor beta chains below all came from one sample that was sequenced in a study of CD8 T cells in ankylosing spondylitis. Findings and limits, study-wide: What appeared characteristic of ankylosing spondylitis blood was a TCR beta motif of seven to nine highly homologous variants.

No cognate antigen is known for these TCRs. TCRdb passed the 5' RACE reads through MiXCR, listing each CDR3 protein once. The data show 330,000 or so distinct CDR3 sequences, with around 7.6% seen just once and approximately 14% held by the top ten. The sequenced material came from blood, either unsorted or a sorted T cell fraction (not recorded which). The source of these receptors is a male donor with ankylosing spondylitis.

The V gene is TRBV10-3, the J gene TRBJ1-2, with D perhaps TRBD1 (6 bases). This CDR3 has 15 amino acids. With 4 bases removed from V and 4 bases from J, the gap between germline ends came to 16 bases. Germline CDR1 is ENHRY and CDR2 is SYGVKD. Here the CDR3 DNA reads TGTGCCATCAGTGTGCGGGGGGCTGTTGGCTATGGCTACACCTTC. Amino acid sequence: CAISVRGAVGYGYTF.

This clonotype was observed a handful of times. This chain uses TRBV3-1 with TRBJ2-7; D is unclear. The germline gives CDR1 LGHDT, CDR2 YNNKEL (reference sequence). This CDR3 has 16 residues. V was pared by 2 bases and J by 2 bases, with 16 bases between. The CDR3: CASSQLAVSWAYEQYF. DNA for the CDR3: TGTGCCAGCAGCCAATTAGCAGTTTCCTGGGCCTACGAGCAGTACTTC.

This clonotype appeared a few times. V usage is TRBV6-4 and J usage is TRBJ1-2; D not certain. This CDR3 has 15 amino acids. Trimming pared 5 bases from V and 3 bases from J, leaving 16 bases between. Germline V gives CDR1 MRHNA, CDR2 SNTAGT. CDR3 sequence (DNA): TGTGCCAGCAGTAAAGATACCGACCGCTACTATGGCTACACCTTC. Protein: CASSKDTDRYYGYTF.

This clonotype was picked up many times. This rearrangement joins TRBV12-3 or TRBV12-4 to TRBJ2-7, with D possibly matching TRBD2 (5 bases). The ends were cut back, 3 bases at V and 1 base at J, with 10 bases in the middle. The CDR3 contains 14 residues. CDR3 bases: TGTGCCAGCAGTTTCATCCCGGGGTCCTACGAGCAGTACTTC. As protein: CASSFIPGSYEQYF.

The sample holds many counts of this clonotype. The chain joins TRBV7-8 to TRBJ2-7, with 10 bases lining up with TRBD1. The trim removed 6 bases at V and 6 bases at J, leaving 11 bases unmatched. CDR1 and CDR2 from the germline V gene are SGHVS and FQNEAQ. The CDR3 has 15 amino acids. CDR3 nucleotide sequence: TGTGCCAGCAGACCCGGGACAGGGGCTTTGCGCGAGCAGTACTTC. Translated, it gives CASRPGTGALREQYF. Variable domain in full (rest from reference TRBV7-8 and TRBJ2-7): GAGVSQSPRYKVAKRGQDVALRCDPISGHVSLFWYQQALGQGPEFLTYFQNEAQLDKSGLPSDRFFAERPEGSVSTLKIQRTQQEDSAVYLCASRPGTGALREQYFGPGTRLTVT.

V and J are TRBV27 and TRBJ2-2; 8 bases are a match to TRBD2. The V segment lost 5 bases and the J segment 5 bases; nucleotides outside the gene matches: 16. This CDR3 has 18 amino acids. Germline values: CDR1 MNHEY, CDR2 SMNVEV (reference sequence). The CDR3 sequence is CASSLNPLAGLNTGELFF. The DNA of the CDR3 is TGTGCCAGCAGTCTCAATCCCCTAGCGGGCCTCAATACCGGGGAGCTGTTTTTT.

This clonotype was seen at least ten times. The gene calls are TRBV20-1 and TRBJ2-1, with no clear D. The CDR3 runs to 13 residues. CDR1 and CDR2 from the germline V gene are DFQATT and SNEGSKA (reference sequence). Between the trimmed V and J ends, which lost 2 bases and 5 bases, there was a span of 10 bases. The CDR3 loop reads CSARSSPDNEQFF. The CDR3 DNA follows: TGCAGTGCTAGATCCAGTCCTGACAATGAGCAGTTCTTC.

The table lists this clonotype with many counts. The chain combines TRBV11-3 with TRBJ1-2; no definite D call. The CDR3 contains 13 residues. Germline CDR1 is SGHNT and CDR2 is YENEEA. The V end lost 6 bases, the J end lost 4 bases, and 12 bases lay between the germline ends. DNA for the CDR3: TGTGCCAGCAGTCCGGACGGAACCTATGGCTACACCTTC. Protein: CASSPDGTYGYTF. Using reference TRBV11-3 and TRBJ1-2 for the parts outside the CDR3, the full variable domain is EAGVVQSPRYKIIEKKQPVAFWCNPISGHNTLYWYLQNLGQGPELLIRYENEEAVDDSQLPKDRFSAERLKGVDSTLKIQPAELGDSAVYLCASSPDGTYGYTFGSGTRLTVV.

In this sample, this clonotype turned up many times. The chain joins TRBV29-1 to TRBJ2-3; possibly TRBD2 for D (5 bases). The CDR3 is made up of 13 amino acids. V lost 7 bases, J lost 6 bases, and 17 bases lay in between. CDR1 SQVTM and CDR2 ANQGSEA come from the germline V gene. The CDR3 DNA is TGCAGCGCGGCCGGGGAGCCCTTGGATACGCAGTATTTT. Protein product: CSAAGEPLDTQYF.

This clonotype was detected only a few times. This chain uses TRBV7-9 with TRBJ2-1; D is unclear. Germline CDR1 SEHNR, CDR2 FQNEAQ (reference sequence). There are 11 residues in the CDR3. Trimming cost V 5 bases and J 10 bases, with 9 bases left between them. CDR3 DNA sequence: TGTGCCAGCAGCCCTACGATAGAGCAGTTCTTC. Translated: CASSPTIEQFF.

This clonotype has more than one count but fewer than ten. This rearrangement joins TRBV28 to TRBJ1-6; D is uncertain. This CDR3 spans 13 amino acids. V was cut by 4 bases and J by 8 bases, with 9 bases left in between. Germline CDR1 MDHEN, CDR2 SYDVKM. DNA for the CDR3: TGTGCCAGCAGTTCGGAAGGTGATTCACCCCTCCACTTT. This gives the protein CASSSEGDSPLHF.

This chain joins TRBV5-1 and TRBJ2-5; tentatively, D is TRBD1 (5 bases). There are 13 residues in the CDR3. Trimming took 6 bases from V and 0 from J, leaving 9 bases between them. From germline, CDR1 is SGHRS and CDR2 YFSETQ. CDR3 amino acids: CASTKGYQETQYF. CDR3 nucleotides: TGCGCCAGCACTAAGGGGTACCAAGAGACCCAGTACTTC.

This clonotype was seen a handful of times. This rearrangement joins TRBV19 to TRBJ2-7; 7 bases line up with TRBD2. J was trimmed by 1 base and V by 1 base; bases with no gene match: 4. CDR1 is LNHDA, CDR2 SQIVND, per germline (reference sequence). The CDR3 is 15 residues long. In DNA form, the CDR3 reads TGTGCCAGTAGTATAGGGGCGGGAGCTTCCTACGAGCAGTACTTC. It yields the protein CASSIGAGASYEQYF.

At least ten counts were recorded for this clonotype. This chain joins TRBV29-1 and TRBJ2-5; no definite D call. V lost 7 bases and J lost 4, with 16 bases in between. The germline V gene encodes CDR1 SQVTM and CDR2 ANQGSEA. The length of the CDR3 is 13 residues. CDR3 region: CSAARVKGETQYF. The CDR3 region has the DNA TGCAGCGCCGCAAGGGTGAAGGGAGAGACCCAGTACTTC.

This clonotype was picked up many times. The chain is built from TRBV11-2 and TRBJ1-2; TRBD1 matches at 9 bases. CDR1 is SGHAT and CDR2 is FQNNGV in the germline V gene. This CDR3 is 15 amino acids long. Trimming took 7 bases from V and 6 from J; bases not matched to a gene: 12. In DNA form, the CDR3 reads TGTGCCAGCACCCAGACCACAGGGGGCGCGAATGGCTACACCTTC. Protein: CASTQTTGGANGYTF.

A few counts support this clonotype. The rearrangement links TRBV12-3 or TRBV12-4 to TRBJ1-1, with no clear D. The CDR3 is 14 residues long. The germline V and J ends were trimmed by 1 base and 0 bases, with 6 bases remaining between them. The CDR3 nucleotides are TGTGCCAGCAGTTTAGTAGAGATGAACACTGAAGCTTTCTTT. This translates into CASSLVEMNTEAFF.

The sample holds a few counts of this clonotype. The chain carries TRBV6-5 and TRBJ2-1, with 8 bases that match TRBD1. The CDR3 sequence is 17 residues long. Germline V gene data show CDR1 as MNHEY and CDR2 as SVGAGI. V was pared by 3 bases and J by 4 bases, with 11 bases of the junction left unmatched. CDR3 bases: TGTGCCAGCAGTTATTCCGGCAGGGGGCACCCATACAATGAGCAGTTCTTC. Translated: CASSYSGRGHPYNEQFF.

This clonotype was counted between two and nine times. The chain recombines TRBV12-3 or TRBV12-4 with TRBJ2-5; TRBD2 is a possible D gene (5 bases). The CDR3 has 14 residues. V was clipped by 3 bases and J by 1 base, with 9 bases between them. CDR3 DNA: TGTGCCAGCAGTTTTAGTACTAGCCAAGAGACCCAGTACTTC. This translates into CASSFSTSQETQYF.

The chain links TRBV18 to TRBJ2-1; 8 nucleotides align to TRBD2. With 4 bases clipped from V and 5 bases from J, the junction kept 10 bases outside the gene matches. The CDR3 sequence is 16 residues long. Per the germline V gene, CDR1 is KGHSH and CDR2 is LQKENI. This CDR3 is CASSLYLAGGDNEQFF. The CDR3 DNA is TGTGCCAGCTCACTTTATCTGGCGGGAGGAGACAATGAGCAGTTCTTC.

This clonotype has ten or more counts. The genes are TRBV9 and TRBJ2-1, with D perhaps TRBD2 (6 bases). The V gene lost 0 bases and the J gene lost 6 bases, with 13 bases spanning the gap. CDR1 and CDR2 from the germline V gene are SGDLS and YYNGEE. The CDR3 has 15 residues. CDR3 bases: TGTGCCAGCAGCGTAGGGGGCGGGAATCCCAATGAGCAGTTCTTC. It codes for CASSVGGGNPNEQFF.